What follows describes a single TCR beta chain. Its antigen is still unknown. Genomic DNA, the template, was used for profiling of the TCR beta VDJ and CDR3. MiXCR, run by TCRdb on the reads, gives a single entry per CDR3 protein. The sample yields roughly 51,000 distinct CDR3 sequences, around 69% seen once. Between the trimmed V and J ends, which lost 5 bases and 2 bases, there was a span of 10 bases. The CDR3 length is 14 residues. CDR1 and CDR2 (germline): LNHDA, SQIVND (reference sequence). This record comes from a study of CD8+CD57+ T cells in acquired aplastic anemia. Study-wide results and caveats: Simpson's diversity of CD8+ cells was not significantly different in patients compared with controls.

Sequencing used sorted CD4+, CD8+, or CD8+CD57+ T cells (not recorded which) from PBMCs. This sequence joins TRBV19 and TRBJ1-5; D is uncertain. The sequence came from a human donor in good health, serving as a control. As DNA, the CDR3 is TGTGCCAGTAGTGGCCTCCGGGGCAATCAGCCCCAGCATTTT. It specifies CASSGLRGNQPQHF.